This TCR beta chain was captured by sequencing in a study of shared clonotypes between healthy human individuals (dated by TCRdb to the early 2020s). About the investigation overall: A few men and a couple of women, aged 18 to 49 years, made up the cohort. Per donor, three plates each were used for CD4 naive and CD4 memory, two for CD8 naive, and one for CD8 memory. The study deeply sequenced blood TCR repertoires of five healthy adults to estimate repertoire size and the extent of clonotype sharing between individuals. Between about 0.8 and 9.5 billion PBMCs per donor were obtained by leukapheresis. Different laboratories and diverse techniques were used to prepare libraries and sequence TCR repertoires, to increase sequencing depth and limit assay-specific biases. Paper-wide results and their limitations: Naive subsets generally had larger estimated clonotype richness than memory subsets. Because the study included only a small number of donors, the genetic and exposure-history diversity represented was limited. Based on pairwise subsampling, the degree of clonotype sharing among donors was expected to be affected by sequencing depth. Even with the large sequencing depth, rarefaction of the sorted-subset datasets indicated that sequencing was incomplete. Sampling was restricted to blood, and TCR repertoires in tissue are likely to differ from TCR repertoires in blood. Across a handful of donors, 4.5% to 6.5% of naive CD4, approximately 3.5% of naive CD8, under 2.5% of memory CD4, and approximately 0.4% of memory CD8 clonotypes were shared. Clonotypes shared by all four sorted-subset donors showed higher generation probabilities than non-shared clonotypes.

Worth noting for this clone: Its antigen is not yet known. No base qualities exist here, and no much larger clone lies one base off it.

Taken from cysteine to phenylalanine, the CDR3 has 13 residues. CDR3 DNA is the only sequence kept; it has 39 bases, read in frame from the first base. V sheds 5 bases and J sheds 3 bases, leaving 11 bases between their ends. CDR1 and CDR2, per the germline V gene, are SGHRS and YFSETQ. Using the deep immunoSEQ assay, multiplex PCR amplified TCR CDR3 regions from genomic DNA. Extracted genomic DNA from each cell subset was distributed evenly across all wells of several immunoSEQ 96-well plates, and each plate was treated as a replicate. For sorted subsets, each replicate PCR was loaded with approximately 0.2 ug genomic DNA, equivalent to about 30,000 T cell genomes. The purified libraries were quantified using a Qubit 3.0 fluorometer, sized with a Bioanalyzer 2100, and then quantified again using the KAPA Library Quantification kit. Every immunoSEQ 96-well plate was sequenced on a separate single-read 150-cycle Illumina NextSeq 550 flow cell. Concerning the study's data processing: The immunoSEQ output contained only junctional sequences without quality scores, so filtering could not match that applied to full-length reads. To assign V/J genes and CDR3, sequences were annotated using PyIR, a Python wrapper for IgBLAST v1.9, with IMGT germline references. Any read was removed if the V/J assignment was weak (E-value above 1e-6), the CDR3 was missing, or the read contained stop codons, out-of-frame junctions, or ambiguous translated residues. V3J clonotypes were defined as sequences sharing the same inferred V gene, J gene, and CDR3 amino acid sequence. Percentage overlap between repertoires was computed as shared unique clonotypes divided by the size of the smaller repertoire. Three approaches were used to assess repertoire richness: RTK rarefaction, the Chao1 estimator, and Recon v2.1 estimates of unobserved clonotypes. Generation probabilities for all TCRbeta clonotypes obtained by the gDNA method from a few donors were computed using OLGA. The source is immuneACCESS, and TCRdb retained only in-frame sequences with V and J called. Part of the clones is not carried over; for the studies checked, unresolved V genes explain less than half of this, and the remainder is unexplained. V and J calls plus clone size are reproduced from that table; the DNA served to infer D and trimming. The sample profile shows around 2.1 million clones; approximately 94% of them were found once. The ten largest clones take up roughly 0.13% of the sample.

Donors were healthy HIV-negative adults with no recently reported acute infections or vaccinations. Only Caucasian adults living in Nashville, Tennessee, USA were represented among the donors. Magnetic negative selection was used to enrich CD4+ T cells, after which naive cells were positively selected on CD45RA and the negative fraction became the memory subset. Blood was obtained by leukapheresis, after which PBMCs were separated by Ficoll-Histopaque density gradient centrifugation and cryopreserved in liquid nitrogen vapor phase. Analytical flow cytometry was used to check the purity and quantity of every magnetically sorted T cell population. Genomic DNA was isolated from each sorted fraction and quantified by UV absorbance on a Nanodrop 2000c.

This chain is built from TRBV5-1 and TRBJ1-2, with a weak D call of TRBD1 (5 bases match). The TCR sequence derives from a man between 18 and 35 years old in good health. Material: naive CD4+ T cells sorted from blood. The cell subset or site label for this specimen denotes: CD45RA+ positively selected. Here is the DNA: TGCGCCAGCAGGGACGGGACGGACTATGGCTACACCTTC. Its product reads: CASRDGTDYGYTF.